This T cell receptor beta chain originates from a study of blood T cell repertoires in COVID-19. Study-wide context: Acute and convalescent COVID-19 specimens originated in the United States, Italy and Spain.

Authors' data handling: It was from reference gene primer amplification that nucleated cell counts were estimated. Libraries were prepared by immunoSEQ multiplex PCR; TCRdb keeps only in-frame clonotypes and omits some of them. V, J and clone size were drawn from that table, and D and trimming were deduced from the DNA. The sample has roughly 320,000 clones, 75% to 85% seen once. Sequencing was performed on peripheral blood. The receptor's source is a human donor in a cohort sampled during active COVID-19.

The CDR3 sequence: CASSGHIAGDLTDTQYF. Written as DNA, the CDR3 is TGTGCCAGCAGCGGACACATAGCGGGGGACCTCACAGATACGCAGTATTTT. The rearrangement joins TRBV21-1 to TRBJ2-3; TRBD2, the table's D call, lacks a check against the DNA. TRBV21-1 is shown as a pseudogene. The CDR3 spans 17 residues.